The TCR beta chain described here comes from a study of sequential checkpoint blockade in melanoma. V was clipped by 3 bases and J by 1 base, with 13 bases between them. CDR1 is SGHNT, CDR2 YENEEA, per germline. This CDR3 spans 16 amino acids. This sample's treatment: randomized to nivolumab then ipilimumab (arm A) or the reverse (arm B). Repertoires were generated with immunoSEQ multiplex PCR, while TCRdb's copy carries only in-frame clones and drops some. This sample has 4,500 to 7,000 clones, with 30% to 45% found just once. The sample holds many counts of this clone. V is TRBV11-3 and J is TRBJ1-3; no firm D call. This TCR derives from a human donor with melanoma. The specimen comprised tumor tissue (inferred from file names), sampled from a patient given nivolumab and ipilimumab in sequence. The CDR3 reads CASSFSSWLSGNTIYF. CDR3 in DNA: TGTGCCAGCAGCTTTAGCTCCTGGCTTTCTGGAAACACCATATATTTT.